The clone carrying this T cell receptor beta chain showed up just once. Looked up from germline, CDR1 is DFQATT and CDR2 is SNEGSKA (reference sequence). This CDR3 has 12 residues. The V and J ends lost 5 bases and 1 base respectively, with 7 bases between them. This entry comes from a study of blood T cells in healthy people across ages. A second 7 to 11 cycle PCR used barcoded and J-beta primers. TCRdb itself ran the 5' RACE reads through MiXCR, one entry per CDR3 protein. Of 1.5 million to 2 million distinct CDR3 sequences in the sample, 28% are singletons; the top ten hold approximately 7.7%. Material: blood. The gene calls are TRBV20-1 and TRBJ2-3; tentative D call: TRBD1 (5 bases). The origin of this receptor is a woman in her twenties or thirties in good health. The CDR3 reads CSADSGTDTQYF. CDR3 bases: TGCAGTGCTGACAGCGGCACAGATACGCAGTATTTT.